This TCR beta chain originates from a study of blood T cells in healthy people across ages. Study results and limitations: The recorded TCR beta diversity per million T cells decreased in a roughly linear manner with age.

This clonotype has a handful of counts. Antigen specificity is unknown. Germline CDR1 is MNHEY and CDR2 is SMNVEV (reference sequence). Germline trimming cut 6 bases from V and 5 bases from J; bases unmatched to any gene: 13. This CDR3 is built from 16 residues. Sample-barcoded 5' priming and a J-beta primer mix drove a second PCR of 7 to 11 cycles. TCRdb reprocessed the 5' RACE reads via MiXCR and lists one record per CDR3 protein. This sample has about 1.1 million distinct CDR3 sequences; roughly two fifths occur once, and the top ten carry approximately 14%. The authors drew approximately 10 milliliters of peripheral blood from each donor. PBMCs, at least 6 million per sample, were isolated.

The sample consisted of blood. The chain carries TRBV27 and TRBJ2-1; TRBD1 aligns across 7 bases. The clonotype originates from a man younger than 35 in good health. The CDR3 nucleotides read TGTGCCAGCAGCCGTCTTCCGGGACAGACTAACAATGAGCAGTTCTTC. Translating it yields CASSRLPGQTNNEQFF.